This is a list of T cell receptor beta chains from one sample in a study of T-cell reconstitution after alpha-beta-depleted transplantation in children. TCRdb analysed the PCR reads with MiXCR anew, one entry per CDR3 protein. This sample yields over 200,000 distinct CDR3 sequences, of which roughly a tenth are seen a single time; approximately 6.6% belongs to the top ten. Here the sequenced sample was PBMCs from the stem cell graft donor, taken from the stem cell graft. These TCRs come from a human donor who donated a stem cell graft to a child with acute lymphoblastic leukemia. CDR3s include the opening cysteine and the closing phenylalanine or tryptophan. The D gene is left open where the match is weak. Not all rows give a size; the values are once, few, many and, for expanded clones, a class.

CSVLGQARSGANVLTF	TGCAGCGTCTTAGGACAGGCTCGGAGTGGGGCCAACGTCCTGACTTTC	many	TRBV29-1	TRBJ2-6	TRBD1
CASRGGQENGYTF	TGCGCCAGCAGGGGCGGGCAGGAAAATGGCTACACCTTC	many	TRBV5-1	TRBJ1-2	.
CASSQRLEGYTF	TGTGCCAGCAGTCAACGATTGGAGGGCTACACCTTC	few	TRBV12-3/TRBV12-4	TRBJ1-2	.
CASSLTRTGGDTQYF	TGCGCCAGCAGCCTCACGAGGACAGGGGGAGATACGCAGTATTTT	many	TRBV5-1	TRBJ2-3	TRBD1
CSLDPRARGQVVWDTEAFF	TGCAGTCTAGACCCGAGGGCCAGGGGGCAGGTTGTCTGGGACACTGAAGCTTTCTTT	few	TRBV20-1	TRBJ1-1	TRBD1
CASSPTMIEQFF	TGTGCCAGCAGTCCGACGATGATTGAGCAGTTCTTC	.	TRBV27	TRBJ2-1	.
CASSYGQMNTEAFF	TGTGCCAGCAGTTACGGCCAAATGAACACTGAAGCTTTCTTT	many	TRBV6-2/TRBV6-3	TRBJ1-1	.
CASSSPAGGQTDTQYF	TGTGCCAGCAGCTCCCCAGCGGGGGGGCAAACAGATACGCAGTATTTT	.	TRBV7-2	TRBJ2-3	TRBD2
CASSVPQGAYEQYF	TGTGCCAGCAGCGTACCACAGGGGGCCTACGAGCAGTACTTC	.	TRBV7-2	TRBJ2-7	TRBD1
CASSLLNSAYGYTF	TGTGCCAGCAGCTTATTAAACAGCGCCTATGGCTACACCTTC	.	TRBV7-9	TRBJ1-2	.
CASVQADTQYF	TGTGCCAGCGTACAGGCAGATACGCAGTATTTT	.	TRBV6-1	TRBJ2-3	.
CASSQEGQGYGNTIYF	TGTGCCAGCAGCCAAGAAGGACAGGGCTACGGAAACACCATATATTTT	many	TRBV3-1	TRBJ1-3	TRBD1
CASSVEPTGANYGYTF	TGTGCCAGCAGCGTCGAGCCTACAGGGGCGAACTATGGCTACACCTTC	few	TRBV9	TRBJ1-2	TRBD1
CASSTRGARSGNTIYF	TGTGCCAGCAGTACACGGGGGGCGAGGTCTGGAAACACCATATATTTT	few	TRBV6-1	TRBJ1-3	.
CASSGGDIYNEQFF	TGCGCCAGCAGCGGGGGGGACATCTACAATGAGCAGTTCTTC	.	TRBV5-1	TRBJ2-1	.
CASSLATSGIAKNIQYF	TGTGCCAGCAGTTTAGCAACAAGCGGTATAGCCAAAAACATTCAGTACTTC	few	TRBV12-3/TRBV12-4	TRBJ2-4	.
CASSEYDLPLHF	TGTGCCAGCAGTGAATACGACTTACCCCTCCACTTT	few	TRBV6-1	TRBJ1-6	.
CASSPGTDQTYGYTF	TGCGCCAGCAGCCCTGGGACGGACCAGACTTATGGCTACACCTTC	.	TRBV5-1	TRBJ1-2	.
CASSSAGGYNEQFF	TGCGCCAGCAGTTCGGCAGGGGGCTACAATGAGCAGTTCTTC	.	TRBV5-1	TRBJ2-1	TRBD1
CASSTTGFGYEQYF	TGTGCCAGCAGCACGACAGGGTTTGGTTACGAGCAGTACTTC	many	TRBV2	TRBJ2-7	TRBD1
CASSVSSLYEQYF	TGTGCCAGCTCAGTCTCGAGCCTCTACGAGCAGTACTTC	.	TRBV18	TRBJ2-7	.
CASSQGASSYEQYF	TGTGCCAGCAGCCAAGGTGCCAGCTCCTACGAGCAGTACTTC	many	TRBV3-1	TRBJ2-7	.
CASSRGTGAYEQYF	TGTGCCAGCAGCAGAGGGACAGGGGCTTACGAGCAGTACTTC	many	TRBV7-9	TRBJ2-7	TRBD1
CASSLAPGAETEAFF	TGCGCCAGCAGCTTGGCCCCGGGGGCGGAAACTGAAGCTTTCTTT	few	TRBV5-1	TRBJ1-1	.
CASGQDLTDTQYF	TGTGCCAGCGGACAGGACCTCACAGATACGCAGTATTTT	few	TRBV6-6	TRBJ2-3	TRBD1
CASVARTGRLGPDTQYF	TGTGCCAGCGTAGCTCGGACAGGTCGTTTGGGCCCAGATACGCAGTATTTT	.	TRBV2	TRBJ2-3	TRBD1
CSVEQGAGYEQYF	TGCAGCGTTGAACAGGGGGCCGGGTACGAGCAGTACTTC	few	TRBV29-1	TRBJ2-7	TRBD1
CASSHRTGDEKLFF	TGTGCCAGCAGCCATCGGACAGGGGATGAAAAACTGTTTTTT	few	TRBV14	TRBJ1-4	TRBD1
CASSESHGGEKLFF	TGTGCCAGCAGTGAAAGTCACGGCGGGGAAAAACTGTTTTTT	.	TRBV2	TRBJ1-4	.
CASSMGYGGQPQHF	TGTGCCAGCAGCATGGGTTACGGGGGGCAGCCCCAGCATTTT	few	TRBV12-3/TRBV12-4	TRBJ1-5	.
CASTWGQGAAEAFF	TGTGCCAGCACCTGGGGGCAGGGGGCAGCTGAAGCTTTCTTT	.	TRBV6-2/TRBV6-3	TRBJ1-1	TRBD1
CASSPLVRYLNTEAFF	TGTGCCAGCAGCCCCCTGGTCAGGTACTTGAACACTGAAGCTTTCTTT	few	TRBV7-2	TRBJ1-1	.
CASSARVLETQYF	TGTGCCAGCAGCGCCAGGGTATTAGAGACCCAGTACTTC	many	TRBV9	TRBJ2-5	.
CASSYSSGSYGYTF	TGTGCCAGCAGTTACTCCTCGGGGAGCTATGGCTACACCTTC	.	TRBV6-5	TRBJ1-2	.
CASSLRRTSGGQYQETQYF	TGCGCCAGCAGCTTAAGAAGGACTAGCGGGGGCCAGTACCAAGAGACCCAGTACTTC	.	TRBV5-1	TRBJ2-5	TRBD2
CASSLNWAVNTEAFF	TGTGCCAGCAGCTTAAATTGGGCAGTGAACACTGAAGCTTTCTTT	few	TRBV7-2	TRBJ1-1	.
CAISESQGARGYTF	TGTGCCATCAGTGAGTCGCAGGGCGCTAGGGGCTACACCTTC	many	TRBV10-3	TRBJ1-2	.
CASSSHGTSGTDTQYF	TGTGCCAGCAGTTCCCACGGGACTAGTGGCACAGATACGCAGTATTTT	many	TRBV6-5	TRBJ2-3	TRBD2
CATSDPGQGYTF	TGTGCCACCAGTGATCCCGGGCAAGGCTACACCTTC	.	TRBV24-1	TRBJ1-2	.